These 17 T cell receptor beta chains share one sample of origin, sequenced in a study of T cell repertoires in cytomegalovirus infection. Their antigens are not known. TCRdb re-analysed the reads in MiXCR, keeping a single row per CDR3 protein. The table records 25,000 to 35,000 distinct CDR3 sequences, about 20% of them present only once. The sequencing here drew on CD8+ T cells from cultured PBMCs, taken from culture after CMV antigen stimulation. Receptor source: a human donor in good health (CMV status not recorded). Some clones in this sample may be carry-over from other donors' samples.

This clonotype was counted many times. The chain employs TRBV7-8 and TRBJ2-3; 9 bases fit TRBD2. The germline V gene has CDR1 SGHVS and CDR2 FQNEAQ. CDR3 length: 17 residues. V gave up 5 bases and J gave up 3 bases; unmatched junction bases: 12. DNA of the CDR3: TGTGCCAGCAGCCCCCTTTATAGCGGGAGTGAGACAGATACGCAGTATTTT. This sequence encodes CASSPLYSGSETDTQYF.

The chain carries TRBV24-1 and TRBJ2-1, with D unresolved. CDR1 KGHDR and CDR2 SFDVKD come from the germline V gene. The CDR3 is 16 amino acids. V was shortened by 2 bases and J by 3 bases, with 13 bases between the two germline ends. In DNA form, the CDR3 reads TGTGCCACCAGTGATTCGATCGGAGACCTCTACAATGAGCAGTTCTTC. Protein sequence: CATSDSIGDLYNEQFF.

J is TRBJ2-3 and V is TRBV6-1; D remains ambiguous. Trimming took off 2 bases at V and 0 bases at J, with 6 bases between the two ends. Germline lookup yields CDR1 MNHNS and CDR2 SASEGT. CDR3 length equals 14 residues. As DNA, the CDR3 is TGTGCCAGCAGTGAACCGGTTAGCACAGATACGCAGTATTTT. As protein: CASSEPVSTDTQYF.

The chain links TRBV7-2 to TRBJ1-1; weak D call: TRBD1 (6 bases). This CDR3 comprises 14 residues. Looked up from germline, CDR1 is SGHTA and CDR2 is FQGNSA. V lost 3 bases and J lost 0, with 8 bases in between. CDR3 DNA: TGTGCCAGCAGCTTCAGGACAGTGAACACTGAAGCTTTCTTT. Encoded protein: CASSFRTVNTEAFF.

The CDR3 bases are TGTGCCAGTAGCTACGGACAGGGGGTAAGCTATGGCTACACCTTC. It yields the protein CASSYGQGVSYGYTF. The chain employs TRBV19 and TRBJ1-2; 10 nucleotides match TRBD1. This CDR3 has 15 amino acids. V was pared by 6 bases and J by 4 bases, with 8 bases of the junction left unmatched. CDR1 and CDR2 from the germline V gene are LNHDA and SQIVND (reference sequence).

V gene TRBV6-5 combines with J gene TRBJ1-1; D gene unclear. V was clipped by 5 bases and J by 2 bases, with 9 bases between them. Germline V gene sequence: CDR1 MNHEY, CDR2 SVGAGI. This CDR3 comprises 13 residues. This CDR3 reads CASSQYRNTEAFF. In DNA, the CDR3 is TGTGCCAGCAGTCAATATCGAAACACTGAAGCTTTCTTT.

The chain uses TRBV7-4 and TRBJ1-5; D unclear. V lost 4 bases and J lost 7, with 8 bases in between. This CDR3 spans 12 amino acids. Per germline, CDR1 SGHVT and CDR2 SQSDAQ. The CDR3 bases are TGTGCCAGCAGCTCCGGAGGCCAGCCCCAGCATTTT. The encoded protein is CASSSGGQPQHF.

The sample holds a few counts of this clonotype. CDR3 in amino acids: CASSLDRVPEAFF. The CDR3 DNA is TGTGCCAGCAGCTTGGATAGGGTACCTGAAGCTTTCTTT. The chain combines TRBV5-6 with TRBJ1-1; D gene uncertain. This CDR3 has 13 amino acids. V shed 0 bases and J shed 6 bases, with 9 bases lying between them. In germline, CDR1 is SGHDT, CDR2 YYEEEE. Filled out from reference TRBV5-6 and TRBJ1-1, the complete variable domain reads DAGVTQSPTHLIKTRGQQVTLRCSPKSGHDTVSWYQQALGQGPQFIFQYYEEEERQRGNFPDRFSGHQFPNYSSELNVNALLLGDSALYLCASSLDRVPEAFFGQGTRLTVV.

V is TRBV6-2 or TRBV6-3 and J is TRBJ2-2; TRBD1 might be the D (5 bases). Germline CDR1 reads MNHEY; CDR2 reads SVGEGT. Between the trimmed V and J ends, which lost 3 bases and 4 bases, there was a span of 12 bases. The CDR3 runs 15 residues. The DNA for the CDR3 is TGTGCCAGCAGTTATCGGGCAGGGCCCACCGGGGAGCTGTTTTTT. It codes for CASSYRAGPTGELFF.

This clonotype has only a few counts. CDR3 sequence reads: CASSLNDGRENEAFF. The CDR3 nucleotides read TGTGCCAGCAGCTTAAACGACGGGAGGGAAAATGAAGCTTTCTTT. The chain carries TRBV7-3 and TRBJ1-1; D call uncertain. Trimming stripped 1 base from V and 7 bases from J, with 16 bases between. The CDR3 has 15 residues. In germline, CDR1 is SGHTA, CDR2 FQGTGA.

The chain employs TRBV12-3 or TRBV12-4 and TRBJ1-1; D perhaps matches TRBD1 (6 bases). This CDR3 contains 16 residues. Trimming removed 5 bases from V and 3 bases from J, with 19 bases in between. The CDR3 bases are TGTGCCAGCAGTAGGGGGGAACATACGGGGGACACTGAAGCTTTCTTT. This encodes CASSRGEHTGDTEAFF.

The chain links TRBV12-3 or TRBV12-4 to TRBJ1-2; D unclear. Trimming pared 7 bases from V and 6 bases from J, leaving 15 bases between. This CDR3 is 13 amino acids long. CDR3 loop: CASIISGVNGYTF. The CDR3 DNA is TGTGCCAGCATCATTTCCGGGGTTAATGGCTACACCTTC.

The chain couples TRBV7-9 to TRBJ2-1; D could derive from TRBD1 or TRBD2 (6 bases each). The V gene lost 7 bases and the J gene lost 2 bases, with 18 bases spanning the gap. Looked up from germline, CDR1 is SEHNR and CDR2 is FQNEAQ (reference sequence). CDR3 size: 16 residues. The CDR3 bases are TGTGCCAGCATTACTCCGGGGGCGGCGGCCTACAATGAGCAGTTCTTC. As protein: CASITPGAAAYNEQFF.

Worth noting for this clonotype: The junction shows a germline mismatch at one end, possibly a read error. CDR3 nucleotide sequence: TGTGTCAGCAGCTTGGGGGACACCGGGGAGCTGTTTTTT. Protein product: CVSSLGDTGELFF. The V gene is TRBV25-1, the J gene TRBJ2-2, with D tentatively TRBD1 or TRBD2 (5 bases each). CDR1 MGHDK and CDR2 SYGVNS come from the germline V gene. The CDR3 runs to 13 residues.

V is TRBV7-2 and J is TRBJ2-3; D possibly corresponds to TRBD2 (5 bases). The CDR3 totals 15 residues. The germline V gene encodes CDR1 SGHTA and CDR2 FQGNSA. Trimming left V 2 bases short and J 2 bases short, with 11 bases between. The CDR3 loop is CASSLSQRLTDTQYF. CDR3 in DNA: TGTGCCAGCAGCTTATCCCAGCGGCTCACAGATACGCAGTATTTT.

Here the CDR3 DNA reads TGTGCCAGCAGCTTGCGGCGGGTAGACAGGGCCTTGGATTTATACAATGAGCAGTTCTTC. This codes for CASSLRRVDRALDLYNEQFF. This chain connects TRBV7-2 to TRBJ2-1, with 7 bases fitting TRBD1. The V gene's germline CDR1 is SGHTA and CDR2 FQGNSA. The length of the CDR3 is 20 residues. The ends lost 3 bases at V and 4 bases at J; junction bases unmatched: 21. Full variable domain (missing parts from reference TRBV7-2 and TRBJ2-1): GAGVSQSPSNKVTEKGKDVELRCDPISGHTALYWYRQSLGQGLEFLIYFQGNSAPDKSGLPSDRFSAERTGGSVSTLTIQRTQQEDSAVYLCASSLRRVDRALDLYNEQFFGPGTRLTVL.

This clonotype was recorded a few times. The CDR3 protein is CASSLAGSFAGELFF. CDR3 nucleotide sequence: TGTGCCAGCAGTTTGGCGGGAAGCTTTGCCGGGGAGCTGTTTTTT. This chain connects TRBV12-3 or TRBV12-4 to TRBJ2-2, with a weak D call TRBD2 (6 bases). This CDR3 region has 15 residues. Trimming left V 3 bases short and J 6 bases short, with 14 bases between.